This passage covers 15 T cell receptor beta chains from one sample sequenced in a study of cytomegalovirus exposure and HLA in healthy donors. The PCR used 60 Vbeta and 13 Jbeta primers. TCRdb's table, derived via immunoSEQ multiplex PCR, lists solely in-frame clones and lacks some. The sample lists about 200,000 clones, 78% occurring once. Sequencing was carried out using PBMCs. These receptors originate from a male donor in good health and CMV-seronegative.

As to this clone: At the DNA level, this CDR3 is encoded by other sequences in the same sample as well. This chain links TRBV7-3 with TRBJ2-1; 13 positions match TRBD2. Per germline, CDR1 SGHTA and CDR2 FQGTGA. Trimming removed 0 bases from V and 7 bases from J; junction bases left unmatched: 9. The CDR3 runs 18 residues. The CDR3 is CASSLTFGTSGKGNEQFF. For the CDR3, the DNA is TGTGCCAGCAGCTTAACCTTCGGGACTAGCGGGAAGGGGAATGAGCAGTTCTTC.

The rearrangement joins TRBV9 to TRBJ2-2, with D hard to call. The germline CDR1 and CDR2 sequences are SGDLS and YYNGEE. This CDR3 has 14 residues. The germline V and J ends were trimmed by 4 bases and 1 base, with 8 bases remaining between them. Here the CDR3 reads CASSPRLNTGELFF. The CDR3 nucleotides are TGTGCCAGCAGCCCGAGACTGAACACCGGGGAGCTGTTTTTT.

The V call is TRBV9, the J call TRBJ2-1, with 10 nucleotides matching TRBD2. The CDR3 has 16 residues. The germline V gene has CDR1 SGDLS and CDR2 YYNGEE. V was pared by 3 bases and J by 6 bases, with 9 bases of the junction left unmatched. CDR3 bases: TGTGCCAGCAGCGAGGGGGTAGCGGGAGGAGGCAATGAGCAGTTCTTC. Translating it yields CASSEGVAGGGNEQFF.

The chain joins TRBV27 to TRBJ2-7; tentatively, D is TRBD1 (6 bases). CDR3 length equals 15 residues. The germline V and J ends were trimmed by 5 bases and 4 bases, with 18 bases remaining between them. The germline V gene has CDR1 MNHEY and CDR2 SMNVEV (reference sequence). The CDR3 DNA follows: TGTGCCAGCAGTGTCCTCAGGGGCCATAATTACGAGCAGTACTTC. Its protein is CASSVLRGHNYEQYF.

The J gene is TRBJ2-3, the V gene TRBV5-1, with a weak D call TRBD2 (7 bases). The CDR3 contains 18 residues. Trimming took 7 bases from V and 0 from J, leaving 24 bases between them. Per the germline V gene, CDR1 is SGHRS and CDR2 is YFSETQ. Written as DNA, the CDR3 is TGCGCCAGCCGGGGGGCGGGAGCCTTGATCTCTAGCACAGATACGCAGTATTTT. Its translation is CASRGAGALISSTDTQYF.

The rearrangement joins TRBV6-5 to TRBJ2-3, with 7 nucleotides matching TRBD2. With V trimmed by 5 bases and J by 0 bases, 5 bases remained unmatched. The CDR3 sequence is 15 residues long. Germline loops: CDR1 MNHEY, CDR2 SVGAGI. The CDR3 nucleotides are TGTGCCAGCAGTCCTCTAGCGGCTAGCACAGATACGCAGTATTTT. Its protein is CASSPLAASTDTQYF.

This clone is a singleton in its sample. V and J are TRBV5-5 and TRBJ2-2, with 9 bases identical to TRBD2. The junction had 5 bases not matched to a gene; V was cut back by 1 base and J by 4 bases. CDR1 is SGHKS, CDR2 YYEKEE, per germline (reference sequence). This CDR3 comprises 16 residues. The CDR3 loop is CASSLLAGDPTGELFF. Here the CDR3 DNA reads TGTGCCAGCAGCTTGTTAGCGGGAGACCCCACCGGGGAGCTGTTTTTT.

V gene TRBV28 combines with J gene TRBJ2-7, with 7 bases identical to TRBD1. This CDR3 spans 13 amino acids. V lost 6 bases, J lost 2 bases, and 4 bases stayed unmatched. The V gene's germline CDR1 is MDHEN and CDR2 SYDVKM. The CDR3 reads CASRPGTAYEQYF. In nucleotides, the CDR3 is TGTGCCAGCAGACCCGGGACAGCCTACGAGCAGTACTTC.

The chain is built from TRBV30 and TRBJ1-5; possible D gene TRBD1, 5 bases. Germline V gene sequence: CDR1 GTSNPN, CDR2 SVGIG (reference sequence). V shed 2 bases and J shed 2 bases, with 7 bases lying between them. The CDR3 is made up of 13 amino acids. The CDR3 sequence is CAWSLGGNQPQHF. CDR3 DNA: TGTGCCTGGAGTTTAGGGGGCAATCAGCCCCAGCATTTT. The variable domain in full, completed from reference TRBV30 and TRBJ1-5, reads SQTIHQWPATLVQPVGSPLSLECTVEGTSNPNLYWYRQAAGRGLQLLFYSVGIGQISSEVPQNLSASRPQDRQFILSSKKLLLSDSGFYLCAWSLGGNQPQHFGDGTRLSIL.

This clone was seen more than once but under ten times. J is TRBJ1-5 and V is TRBV7-2; the match to TRBD1 covers 9 bases. Trimming at V came to 4 bases and at J to 7 bases, leaving 8 bases not matched to a gene. Germline CDR1 is SGHTA and CDR2 is FQGNSA. This CDR3 has 15 residues. The DNA of the CDR3 is TGTGCCAGCAGCTCTAACAGGGGGCAGGGACAGCCCCAGCATTTT. It yields the protein CASSSNRGQGQPQHF.

This sequence joins TRBV4-1 and TRBJ2-5; D is possibly TRBD1 (5 bases). Germline V lookup: CDR1 MGHRA, CDR2 YSYEKL. The CDR3 extends over 13 amino acids. V lost 2 bases to trimming and J lost 4 bases, with 8 bases between them. The CDR3 loop is CASSQTGRETQYF. In nucleotides, the CDR3 is TGCGCCAGCAGCCAAACAGGTCGAGAGACCCAGTACTTC.

The sample holds one count of this clone. The V call is TRBV15, the J call TRBJ2-5, with 9 bases matching TRBD2. V shed 3 bases and J 1 base; nucleotides not matched to a gene: 15. The CDR3 consists of 19 residues. CDR1 is LNHNV and CDR2 is YYDKDF in the germline V gene (reference sequence). The CDR3, as DNA: TGTGCCACCAGCAGTGATCGATTAGCGGGAGACGCCCCCCAAGAGACCCAGTACTTC. It specifies CATSSDRLAGDAPQETQYF.

In this sample, this clone turned up a few times. This chain joins TRBV28 and TRBJ1-1, with D tentatively TRBD1 (6 bases). The germline CDR1 and CDR2 sequences are MDHEN and SYDVKM. There are 14 residues in the CDR3. The ends were cut back, 6 bases at V and 3 bases at J, with 14 bases in the middle. The CDR3 DNA reads as TGTGCCAGCAGGCTTACAGGGCGGGACACTGAAGCTTTCTTT. It is translated as CASRLTGRDTEAFF.

CDR3 nucleotide sequence: TGCGCCAGCAGTGAGTCGACAGGGAACAATGAGCAGTTCTTC. It specifies CASSESTGNNEQFF. The V gene is TRBV10-1, the J gene TRBJ2-1; TRBD1 matches at 7 bases. In germline, CDR1 is WNHNN, CDR2 SYGVQD (reference sequence). CDR3 length equals 14 residues. V was pared by 0 bases and J by 5 bases, with 1 base of the junction left unmatched.

The chain combines TRBV19 with TRBJ1-2, with D possibly being TRBD1 (5 bases). The CDR3 consists of 13 residues. Germline loops: CDR1 LNHDA, CDR2 SQIVND (reference sequence). V lost 8 bases to trimming and J lost 6 bases, with 16 bases between them. CDR3 region: CASGKTAVNGYTF. The CDR3 nucleotides are TGTGCCAGTGGTAAGACAGCTGTGAATGGCTACACCTTC.